This T cell receptor beta chain was sequenced for a study of OX40 agonist ivuxolimab in advanced cancers. Points from the study as a whole: The CD4+ and CD8+ T cells in the blood had expanded clonally by week 6 at 0.1 to 3.0 mg/kg. With doses of 0.1-3.0 mg/kg, partial responders showed among the lowest clonal expansion.

Sequenced by immunoSEQ multiplex PCR; TCRdb stores in-frame clones only, minus some. This table holds 65,000 to 85,000 clones, about nine tenths found once. A word on this clone: Its cognate antigen is unknown.

V was clipped by 2 bases and J by 7 bases, with 11 bases between them. The CDR3 consists of 13 residues. The V gene's germline CDR1 is MNHEY and CDR2 SVGAGI. This chain connects TRBV6-5 to TRBJ1-2; D may be TRBD1 (6 bases). Sequences were derived from CD4+ or CD8+ T cells sorted from blood, sampled in a trial of the OX40 agonist ivuxolimab. This TCR derives from an adult with an advanced solid tumor such as melanoma, head and neck, liver or kidney cancer. Here the CDR3 reads CASSYEQGFGYTF. In nucleotides, the CDR3 is TGTGCCAGCAGTTACGAACAGGGTTTTGGCTACACCTTC.